This T cell receptor (beta chain) came from a study of blood T cell repertoires in COVID-19. The V end was cut by 2 bases, the J end by 4 bases, with 9 bases between. The germline V gene encodes CDR1 SGHTA and CDR2 FQGNSA. This CDR3 contains 13 residues. Authors' processing steps: Reference gene primer amplification in the assay estimated nucleated cell counts. Clones were sequenced by immunoSEQ multiplex PCR, and TCRdb holds only the in-frame ones, with some missing. V, J and clone size reflect that table, while D and trimming were determined from the DNA. The repertoire holds 90,000 to 100,000 clones, 89% seen once, with 2.5% to 3.5% in the top ten. Patients of the Seattle cohort, enrolled during active infection, were followed longitudinally.

The sequencing sample was made of peripheral blood. The V gene is TRBV7-2, the J gene TRBJ2-7, with D perhaps TRBD1 (6 bases). The TCR sequence derives from a man aged 45-60 years with COVID-19, enrolled during active disease. CDR3 coding DNA: TGTGCCAGCAGCTTAAACACAGGGTACGAGCAGTACTTC. This gives the protein CASSLNTGYEQYF.